This T cell receptor (beta chain) was obtained from a study of metastatic and nonmetastatic thyroid tumors. V shed 8 bases and J 5 bases; nucleotides not matched to a gene: 5. The CDR3 consists of 13 residues. The germline gives CDR1 MDHEN, CDR2 SYDVKM. Regarding the study as a whole: As reported, TCR beta diversity in blood and tumor was significantly higher in malignant thyroid tumors than in benign nodules.

This clone was seen repeatedly, ten times or more. Its antigen is still unknown. No patient had received any treatment before thyroid surgery. Per the original methods: Built for papillary thyroid cancer, a distant-metastasis classifier drew on CDR3 differences across clinicopathological groups. TCRdb reanalyzed the PCR reads with MiXCR. The V and J calls and clone size come from TCRdb's table, not from the authors' own analysis. This table has about 33,000 clones, over 15% appearing once. The receptor's source is a male donor with papillary thyroid cancer or a benign thyroid nodule (not recorded which). Some clones in this sample may be carry-over from other donors' samples. Sequencing used blood. V usage is TRBV28 and J usage is TRBJ2-5; the match to TRBD1 covers 10 bases. Written as DNA, the CDR3 is TGTGCCAGCGGAGACAGGGGGCATGAGACCCAGTACTTC. Residues: CASGDRGHETQYF.